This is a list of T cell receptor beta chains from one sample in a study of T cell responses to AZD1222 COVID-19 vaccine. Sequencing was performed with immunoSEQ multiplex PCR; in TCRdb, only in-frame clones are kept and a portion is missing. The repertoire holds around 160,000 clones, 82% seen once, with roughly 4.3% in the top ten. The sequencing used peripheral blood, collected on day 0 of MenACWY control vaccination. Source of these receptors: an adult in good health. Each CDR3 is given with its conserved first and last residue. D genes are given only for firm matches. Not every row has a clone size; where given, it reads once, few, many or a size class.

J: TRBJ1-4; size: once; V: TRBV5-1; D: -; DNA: TGCGCCAGCAGCACGGGGTCAGGGACTCGTGAAAAACTGTTTTTT; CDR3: CASSTGSGTREKLFF
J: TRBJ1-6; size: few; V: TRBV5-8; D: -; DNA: TGTGCCAGCAGCTTAGGGCAGGCAAATTCACCCCTCCACTTT; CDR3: CASSLGQANSPLHF
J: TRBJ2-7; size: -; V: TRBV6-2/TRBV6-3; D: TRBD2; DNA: TGTGCCAGCAGTTACTGGCGGGGGGGCTCCTACGAGCAGTACTTC; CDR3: CASSYWRGGSYEQYF
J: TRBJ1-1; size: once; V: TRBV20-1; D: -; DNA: TGCAGTGCTAGAATACTCACTGAAGCTTTCTTT; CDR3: CSARILTEAFF
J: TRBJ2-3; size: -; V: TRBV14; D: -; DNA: TGTGCCAGCAGCCAAGGAACGTGGGGCCAAGATACGCAGTATTTT; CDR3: CASSQGTWGQDTQYF
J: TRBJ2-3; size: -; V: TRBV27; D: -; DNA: TGTGCCAGCAGTTTTCTACAGGGCACCACAGATACGCAGTATTTT; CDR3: CASSFLQGTTDTQYF
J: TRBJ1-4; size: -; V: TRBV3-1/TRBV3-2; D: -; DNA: TGTGCCAGCAGCCAAGATCGAAGGGAAAAACTGTTTTTT; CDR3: CASSQDRREKLFF
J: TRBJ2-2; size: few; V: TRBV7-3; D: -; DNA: TGTGCCAGCAGCGCCAGGGTTTCCGGGGAGCTGTTTTTT; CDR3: CASSARVSGELFF
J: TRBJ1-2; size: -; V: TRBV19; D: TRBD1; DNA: TGTGCCAGTAGTGGACAGGGGCGCATCTATGGCTACACCTTC; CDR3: CASSGQGRIYGYTF
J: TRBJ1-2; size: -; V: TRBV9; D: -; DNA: TGTGCCAGCAGCTCACAAAGCGAGGGAGTCTCTAACTATGGCTACACCTTC; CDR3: CASSSQSEGVSNYGYTF
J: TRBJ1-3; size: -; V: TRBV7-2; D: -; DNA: TGTGCCAGCAGCCCCTTTCAAAGAACCCGGGGAAACACCATATATTTT; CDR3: CASSPFQRTRGNTIYF
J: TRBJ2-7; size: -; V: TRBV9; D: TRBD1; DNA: TGTGCCAGCAGCTTAACAGGGGCCTACGAGCAGTACTTC; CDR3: CASSLTGAYEQYF
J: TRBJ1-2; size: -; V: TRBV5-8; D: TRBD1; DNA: TGTGCCAGCAGCTTGCTAGGACAGGGCTATGGCTACACCTTC; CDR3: CASSLLGQGYGYTF
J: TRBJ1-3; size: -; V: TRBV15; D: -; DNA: TGTGCCACCAGCGACGGAAGCTCTGGAAACACCATATATTTT; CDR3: CATSDGSSGNTIYF
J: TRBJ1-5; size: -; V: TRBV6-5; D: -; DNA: TGTGCCAGCAGTCCCCTGGCTGGGCATACGCCCCAGCATTTT; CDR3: CASSPLAGHTPQHF
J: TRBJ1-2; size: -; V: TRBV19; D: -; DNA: TGTGCCAGTAGTATCCGACAGCTCTATGGCTACACCTTC; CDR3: CASSIRQLYGYTF
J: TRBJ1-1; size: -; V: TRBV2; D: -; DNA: TGTGCCAGCAGGTTACAATCCGGAGGGAACACTGAAGCTTTCTTT; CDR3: CASRLQSGGNTEAFF